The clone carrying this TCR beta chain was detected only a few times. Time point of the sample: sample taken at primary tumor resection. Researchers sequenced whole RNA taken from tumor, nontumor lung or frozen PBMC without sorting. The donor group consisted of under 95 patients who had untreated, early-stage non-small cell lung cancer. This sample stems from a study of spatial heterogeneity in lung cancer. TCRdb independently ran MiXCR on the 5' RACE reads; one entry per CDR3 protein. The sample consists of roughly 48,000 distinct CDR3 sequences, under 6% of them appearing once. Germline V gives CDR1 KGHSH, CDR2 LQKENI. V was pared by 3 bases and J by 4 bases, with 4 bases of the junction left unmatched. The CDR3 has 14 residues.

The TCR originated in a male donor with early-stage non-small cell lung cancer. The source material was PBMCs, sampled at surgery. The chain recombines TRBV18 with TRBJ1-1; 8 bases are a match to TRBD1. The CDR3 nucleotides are TGTGCCAGCTCACCGACAGGGGAGGGCACTGAAGCTTTCTTT. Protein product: CASSPTGEGTEAFF.